This T cell receptor beta chain was retrieved from a study of blood T cell repertoires in COVID-19. V was clipped by 8 bases and J by 6 bases, with 22 bases between them. This CDR3 is 15 amino acids long. The germline V gene has CDR1 MNHEY and CDR2 SVGAGI. Repertoires were generated with immunoSEQ multiplex PCR, while TCRdb's copy carries only in-frame clones and drops some. The sample holds 250,000 to 350,000 clones, approximately 89% seen once. The source of this sequence is a woman in her forties or fifties who had recovered from COVID-19. V usage is TRBV6-5 and J usage is TRBJ2-5; D is ambiguous. The sequenced material came from peripheral blood. CDR3 loop: CASRLVASGGKTQYF. CDR3 nucleotide sequence: TGTGCCAGCCGACTCGTGGCCTCTGGCGGAAAGACCCAGTACTTC.